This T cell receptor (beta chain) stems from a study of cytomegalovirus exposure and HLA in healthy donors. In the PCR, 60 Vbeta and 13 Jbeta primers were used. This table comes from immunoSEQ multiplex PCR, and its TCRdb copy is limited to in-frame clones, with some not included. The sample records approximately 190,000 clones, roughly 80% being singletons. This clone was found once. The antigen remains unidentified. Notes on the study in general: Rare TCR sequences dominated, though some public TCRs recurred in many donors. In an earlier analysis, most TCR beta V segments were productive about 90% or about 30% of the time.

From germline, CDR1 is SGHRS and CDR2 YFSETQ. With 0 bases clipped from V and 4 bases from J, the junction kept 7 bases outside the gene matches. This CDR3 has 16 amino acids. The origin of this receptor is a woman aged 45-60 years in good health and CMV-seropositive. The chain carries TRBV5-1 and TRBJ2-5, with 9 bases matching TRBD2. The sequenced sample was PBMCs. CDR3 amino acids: CASSLGAGGPGETQYF. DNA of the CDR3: TGCGCCAGCAGCTTGGGGGCGGGAGGGCCGGGAGAGACCCAGTACTTC.